This T cell receptor (beta chain) was recovered during a study of blood T cell repertoires in COVID-19. In the study overall: Acute-phase and convalescent COVID-19 samples originated in the United States, Italy and Spain. The cDNA or gDNA used as material had been derived from T cells, B-cell-depleted T cells, or PBMCs.

With 6 bases removed from V and 5 bases from J, the gap between germline ends came to 8 bases. The CDR3 is 12 residues long. CDR1 MNHNY and CDR2 SVGAGI come from the germline V gene (reference sequence). Under the authors' procedure: Amplification with reference gene primers provided the estimates of nucleated cell counts. The method was immunoSEQ multiplex PCR; TCRdb's version includes in-frame clones alone and lacks a portion of them. That table furnishes V, J and clone size, whereas the DNA furnished D and trimming. The sample holds almost 20,000 clones, around 74% seen once. The rearrangement links TRBV6-6 to TRBJ2-1; D possibly corresponds to TRBD2 (5 bases). Source material: peripheral blood. The TCR originated in a man aged 80 or over with acute or convalescent COVID-19. CDR3 amino acids: CASRVANNEQFF. The CDR3 DNA follows: TGTGCCAGCAGGGTAGCGAACAATGAGCAGTTCTTC.